This TCR beta chain is drawn from a study of lymphopenia after photon versus proton radiotherapy. Study outcomes and limitations: Under photons, naive T cells and diversity fell while effector/memory populations rose. Post-nadir diversity loss with photons came from oligoclonal expansion, particularly CD8+ Temra cells. Post-nadir TCR diversity decline inversely tracked overall survival among those who died. Better survival with proton therapy was suggested as possible, not demonstrated.

As regards this clone: As yet, its antigen is unknown.

CDR3 length: 13 amino acids. Data came from immunoSEQ multiplex PCR; TCRdb stores just in-frame clones and leaves some out. The sample lists approximately 66,000 clones, about 90% occurring once. This TCR was recovered from a middle-aged man with gastric cancer. Here the sequenced sample was peripheral blood, taken from a patient treated with photon-based radiotherapy. The chain joins TRBV21-1 to TRBJ1-2. TRBV21-1 counts as a pseudogene. CDR3 in DNA: TGTGCCAGCAGCAAGACCACTAACTATGGCTACACCTTC. Its protein product is CASSKTTNYGYTF.